The 22 T cell receptor beta chains presented below share a single source sample, sequenced in a study of blood T cell repertoires in COVID-19. Using immunoSEQ multiplex PCR, the repertoire was profiled, and TCRdb retains in-frame clones only, with some absent. The sample lists under 300,000 clones; roughly 84% were seen once. The specimen sequenced was peripheral blood. Every receptor here comes from a woman between 35 and 50 years old who had recovered from COVID-19.

The V call is TRBV7-8, the J call TRBJ2-7, with D tentatively TRBD2 (6 bases). Trimming stripped 4 bases from V and 0 bases from J, with 10 bases between. CDR3 size: 14 residues. In germline, CDR1 is SGHVS, CDR2 FQNEAQ. The CDR3 DNA follows: TGTGCCAGCAGCTCGGAGGGTCTCTCCTACGAGCAGTACTTC. It encodes CASSSEGLSYEQYF.

This chain links TRBV30 with TRBJ1-3; D remains ambiguous. This CDR3 contains 13 residues. Germline loops: CDR1 GTSNPN, CDR2 SVGIG (reference sequence). V was pared by 0 bases and J by 3 bases, with 6 bases between. For the CDR3, the DNA is TGTGCCTGGAGTGTTATCTTTGGAAACACCATATATTTT. Amino acids: CAWSVIFGNTIYF.

The chain combines TRBV7-9 with TRBJ2-5, with 12 positions matching TRBD1. The CDR3 runs 15 residues. Germline CDR1 SEHNR, CDR2 FQNEAQ (reference sequence). Trimming at V came to 5 bases and at J to 3 bases, leaving 4 bases not matched to a gene. The CDR3 is CASSQGQGAEETQYF. CDR3 nucleotide sequence: TGTGCCAGCAGCCAGGGACAGGGGGCGGAAGAGACCCAGTACTTC.

V and J are TRBV5-1 and TRBJ1-6, with TRBD1 as a possible D gene (6 bases). The CDR3 covers 15 residues. The germline V gene encodes CDR1 SGHRS and CDR2 YFSETQ. The V end was cut by 3 bases, the J end by 7 bases, with 14 bases between. The CDR3 DNA reads TGCGCCAGCAGCTCAACAGGGCTATTAAATTCACCCCTCCACTTT. Its translation: CASSSTGLLNSPLHF.

Regarding this clone: The junction differs from germline at one of its ends, possibly a read error. V usage is TRBV5-1 and J usage is TRBJ2-5, with D possibly TRBD1 on 6 matching bases. CDR3 length equals 13 residues. In germline, CDR1 is SGHRS, CDR2 YFSETQ. The CDR3 DNA reads TGCGCCAGCAGCCTTCTGACAGGAGAGATCCAGTACTTC. It translates to CASSLLTGEIQYF.

The rearrangement uses TRBV7-9 and TRBJ2-1, with D perhaps matching TRBD1 (6 bases). V was clipped by 1 base and J by 5 bases, with 9 bases between them. The germline V gene encodes CDR1 SEHNR and CDR2 FQNEAQ (reference sequence). The CDR3 spans 14 residues. The CDR3 nucleotides are TGTGCCAGCAGCTTAGGGACAGTCAACAATGAGCAGTTCTTC. It encodes CASSLGTVNNEQFF.

The chain uses TRBV24-1 and TRBJ2-1; 9 nucleotides agree with TRBD1. From germline, CDR1 is KGHDR and CDR2 SFDVKD. The CDR3 contains 17 residues. Trimming removed 1 base from V and 7 bases from J; junction bases left unmatched: 10. CDR3 coding DNA: TGTGCCACCAGTGATTTTGGAAGGGACAGGGATACGAATGAGCAGTTCTTC. Translating it yields CATSDFGRDRDTNEQFF.

As for this clone: One junction end disagrees with the germline gene, perhaps due to a read error. This chain connects TRBV11-3 to TRBJ2-7; TRBD1 aligns across 8 bases. In germline, CDR1 is SGHNT, CDR2 YENEEA. The CDR3 totals 10 residues. This chain's CDR3 is CASSLGTGCF. For the CDR3, the DNA is TGTGCCAGCAGCTTAGGGACAGGGTGCTTC.

This chain uses TRBV2 with TRBJ2-7; a weak D match, TRBD2 (5 bases). There are 12 residues in the CDR3. The germline CDR1 and CDR2 sequences are SNHLY and FYNNEI. V was shortened by 7 bases and J by 3 bases, with 10 bases between the two germline ends. The DNA of the CDR3 is TGTGCCAGCACCGACGGGGTCTACGAGCAGTACTTC. Its translation is CASTDGVYEQYF.

The chain's CDR3 is CASCIKGQATQYF. The CDR3 nucleotides are TGTGCCAGCTGCATCAAGGGGCAGGCTACGCAGTATTTT. The V call is TRBV2, the J call TRBJ2-3; the D gene is possibly TRBD1 (5 bases). Germline values: CDR1 SNHLY, CDR2 FYNNEI. The CDR3 is made up of 13 amino acids. V lost 8 bases and J 8 bases, leaving 17 bases between the germline ends.

This rearrangement joins TRBV6-1 to TRBJ2-1; D is undetermined. The CDR3 has 16 residues. Trimming shortened V by 4 bases and J by 7 bases, and 20 bases separated the two germline ends. The germline V gene encodes CDR1 MNHNS and CDR2 SASEGT. For the CDR3, the DNA is TGTGCCAGCAGTGTATTCTACAGAAACCTGTGGAATGAGCAGTTCTTC. Its protein product is CASSVFYRNLWNEQFF.

This clone was seen a single time. The chain is built from TRBV10-3 and TRBJ2-7; a weak D match, TRBD1 (6 bases). The CDR3 is 13 amino acids. V lost 10 bases to trimming and J lost 5 bases, with 18 bases between them. The germline CDR1 and CDR2 sequences are ENHRY and SYGVKD. CDR3 nucleotides: TGTGCCACTGCTGATATGGACAGCCACGAGCAGTACTTC. It translates to CATADMDSHEQYF.

The chain employs TRBV4-1 and TRBJ1-2; TRBD1 matches 9 bases. In germline, CDR1 is MGHRA, CDR2 YSYEKL. With V trimmed by 3 bases and J by 0 bases, 2 bases remained unmatched. The CDR3 loop spans 15 amino acids. The CDR3 region is CASSQDRGANYGYTF. The CDR3 DNA is TGCGCCAGCAGCCAGGACAGGGGAGCTAACTATGGCTACACCTTC.

The chain has TRBV20-1 and TRBJ1-3; no definite D call. Between the trimmed V and J ends, which lost 5 bases and 3 bases, there was a span of 5 bases. Germline CDR1 reads DFQATT; CDR2 reads SNEGSKA (reference sequence). CDR3 length equals 11 residues. For the CDR3, the DNA is TGCAGTGCTTCCCATGGAAACACCATATATTTT. Translating it yields CSASHGNTIYF.

This chain connects TRBV24-1 to TRBJ2-2, with 8 nucleotides matching TRBD1. Looked up from germline, CDR1 is KGHDR and CDR2 is SFDVKD. Germline trimming cut 4 bases from V and 2 bases from J; bases unmatched to any gene: 5. The CDR3 spans 16 residues. This chain's CDR3 is CATSDHGQGNTGELFF. CDR3 nucleotides: TGTGCCACCAGTGACCACGGACAGGGCAACACCGGGGAGCTGTTTTTT.

This clone occurred many times. In nucleotides, the CDR3 is TGTGCCAGCTCACCGAGGACAGCCTACGAGCAGTACTTC. Its translation: CASSPRTAYEQYF. The rearrangement links TRBV18 to TRBJ2-7; tentative D call: TRBD1 (6 bases). Germline V gene sequence: CDR1 KGHSH, CDR2 LQKENI. The CDR3 loop spans 13 amino acids. V was trimmed by 3 bases and J by 2 bases, leaving 8 bases between them.

This sequence joins TRBV28 and TRBJ2-3; 16 nucleotides agree with TRBD2. This CDR3 region has 16 residues. The V segment lost 6 bases and the J segment 4 bases; nucleotides outside the gene matches: 4. CDR1 is MDHEN and CDR2 is SYDVKM in the germline V gene. The CDR3 is CASSGTSGGAPDTQYF. CDR3 sequence (DNA): TGTGCCAGCAGCGGGACTAGCGGGGGGGCCCCAGATACGCAGTATTTT.

The J gene is TRBJ1-2, the V gene TRBV28; 7 bases line up with TRBD1. This CDR3 region has 14 residues. After removal of 8 bases from V and 5 bases from J, the junction contained 11 bases not matched to a gene. Looked up from germline, CDR1 is MDHEN and CDR2 is SYDVKM. CDR3 region: CASGLGTAIYGYTF. CDR3 nucleotides: TGTGCCAGCGGACTCGGGACAGCCATTTATGGCTACACCTTC.

This clone was seen just once. The DNA for the CDR3 is TGCGCCAGCAGCCTCCAGCCCGGGACAGGGGGGTACGAGCAGTACTTC. Protein product: CASSLQPGTGGYEQYF. The J gene is TRBJ2-7, the V gene TRBV5-1; TRBD1 agrees at 11 bases. The V gene's germline CDR1 is SGHRS and CDR2 YFSETQ. The CDR3 covers 16 residues. The V gene end was trimmed by 4 bases and the J gene end by 4 bases; junction bases not matched to a gene: 10.

V usage is TRBV7-8 and J usage is TRBJ1-1; D is undetermined. This CDR3 has 14 amino acids. V shed 2 bases and J shed 1 base, with 8 bases lying between them. The germline V gene has CDR1 SGHVS and CDR2 FQNEAQ. CDR3 sequence reads: CASSLSRRNTEAFF. The CDR3 nucleotides read TGTGCCAGCAGCTTAAGCCGGAGGAACACTGAAGCTTTCTTT. Complete variable domain (other parts from reference TRBV7-8 and TRBJ1-1): GAGVSQSPRYKVAKRGQDVALRCDPISGHVSLFWYQQALGQGPEFLTYFQNEAQLDKSGLPSDRFFAERPEGSVSTLKIQRTQQEDSAVYLCASSLSRRNTEAFFGQGTRLTVV.

V and J are TRBV19 and TRBJ2-3, with 9 positions matching TRBD1. CDR3 length: 15 residues. Germline V CDR1 and CDR2: LNHDA, SQIVND (reference sequence). The J segment lost 4 bases and the V segment lost 5 bases, leaving 7 bases of the junction unmatched. The CDR3 nucleotides read TGTGCCAGTAGTGGGGGACAGGGACGAGCAGATACGCAGTATTTT. Amino acids: CASSGGQGRADTQYF.

This rearrangement joins TRBV2 to TRBJ1-1, with D possibly TRBD1 on 5 matching bases. Germline V gene data show CDR1 as SNHLY and CDR2 as FYNNEI. V lost 7 bases, J lost 0 bases, and 15 bases lay in between. The CDR3 length is 15 residues. The CDR3 here is CASTPGIIMNTEAFF. CDR3 in DNA: TGTGCCAGCACCCCAGGGATAATAATGAACACTGAAGCTTTCTTT. Filled out from reference TRBV2 and TRBJ1-1, the complete variable domain reads EPEVTQTPSHQVTQMGQEVILRCVPISNHLYFYWYRQILGQKVEFLVSFYNNEISEKSEIFDDQFSVERPDGSNFTLKIRSTKLEDSAMYFCASTPGIIMNTEAFFGQGTRLTVV.